The following is a T cell receptor (beta chain) sequence with its context. Antigen specificity is unknown. Per germline, CDR1 SEHNR and CDR2 FQNEAQ (reference sequence). V lost 7 bases, J lost 4 bases, and 16 bases lay in between. CDR3 length: 15 residues. 60 Vbeta and 13 Jbeta primers were used in PCR. Generated by immunoSEQ multiplex PCR, the TCRdb table keeps only in-frame clones and is missing some. The table records about 90,000 clones, just over 75% of them present only once. This specimen comes from a study of cytomegalovirus exposure and HLA in healthy donors. Study-level findings and limits: A prior analysis recorded that most TCR beta V segments were productive about 90% or about 30% of the time. In a later analysis, TCR beta V- and J-gene trimming showed a link to a missense DCLRE1C variant. One later analysis reportedly identified an Asian-associated ancestry cluster that showed fewer N-insertions than the approximately 700-donor mean.

V and J are TRBV7-9 and TRBJ2-2; D not resolved. The TCR originated in a young man in good health and CMV-seronegative. Sequencing input: PBMCs. CDR3 loop: CASTPENAFTGELFF. The CDR3 DNA follows: TGTGCCAGCACCCCCGAGAACGCCTTCACCGGGGAGCTGTTTTTT.